This TCR beta chain stems from a study of patients and donors after allogeneic stem cell transplantation. This clonotype occurred many times. Trimming took 2 bases from V and 8 from J; bases not matched to a gene: 9. This CDR3 comprises 14 residues. Germline V gives CDR1 SGHRS, CDR2 YFSETQ. TCRdb recomputed calls from the RT-PCR reads with MiXCR, one row per CDR3 protein. The sample lists roughly 960,000 distinct CDR3 sequences, approximately 19% occurring once. This clonotype was sampled from a human donor who was either an allogeneic HSCT recipient or a stem cell or donor lymphocyte infusion donor (not recorded which). It is not recorded whose cells these are; they may come from a transplant donor. Material: blood, either unsorted or a sorted T cell fraction (not recorded which). The chain combines TRBV5-1 with TRBJ1-2; 7 positions agree with TRBD1. CDR3 bases: TGCGCCAGCAGCTTCGACAGGGTGGGCTACGGCTACACCTTC. Protein sequence: CASSFDRVGYGYTF.